These 18 T cell receptor beta chains share one sample of origin, sequenced in a study of T cells in Graves' hyperthyroidism and ophthalmopathy. From RNA transcripts, TCR beta CDR3 regions were amplified. First-round RT-PCR targeting the TCR CDR3 was performed with the HTBI primer set. TCRdb called the multiplex PCR reads again in MiXCR, with one record for every CDR3 protein. The table has approximately 870,000 distinct CDR3 sequences, over 35% seen once; the top ten hold about 9%. Sequencing was carried out using blood. These receptors originate from a man aged 18 to 29 with Graves' hyperthyroidism.

The chain links TRBV4-3 to TRBJ1-1, with TRBD1 matching over 7 bases. The trim removed 1 base at V and 5 bases at J, leaving 7 bases unmatched. The CDR3 runs 15 residues. CDR1 is LGHNA, CDR2 YSLEER, per germline. CDR3: CASSQGEGALTEAFF. The CDR3 bases are TGCGCCAGCAGCCAAGGGGAGGGGGCGCTTACTGAAGCTTTCTTT.

The chain employs TRBV5-1 and TRBJ2-7, with D possibly being TRBD1 or TRBD2 (5 bases each). The CDR3 sequence is 14 residues long. Trimming removed 7 bases at V and 4 bases at J, with 18 bases between. Per the germline V gene, CDR1 is SGHRS and CDR2 is YFSETQ. CDR3 nucleotide sequence: TGCGCCAGCGGCCGGGACCCTCCTGCATACGAGCAGTACTTC. It encodes CASGRDPPAYEQYF. Full variable domain (remainder filled in from reference TRBV5-1 and TRBJ2-7): KAGVTQTPRYLIKTRGQQVTLSCSPISGHRSVSWYQQTPGQGLQFLFEYFSETQRNKGNFPGRFSGRQFSNSRSEMNVSTLELGDSALYLCASGRDPPAYEQYFGPGTRLTVT.

This rearrangement joins TRBV12-3 or TRBV12-4 to TRBJ2-5; 10 positions match TRBD1. The CDR3 loop spans 16 amino acids. V lost 5 bases, J lost 4 bases, and 10 bases stayed unmatched. CDR3: CASSPFGTGAGETQYF. Written as DNA, the CDR3 is TGTGCCAGCAGTCCTTTCGGGACAGGGGCGGGAGAGACCCAGTACTTC.

The chain employs TRBV5-6 and TRBJ1-1; 9 bases are a match to TRBD1. CDR1 is SGHDT, CDR2 YYEEEE, per germline. Trimming removed 4 bases from V and 11 bases from J; junction bases left unmatched: 9. CDR3 length: 13 residues. CDR3 in amino acids: CASSTGQGLFAFF. The CDR3 DNA sequence: TGTGCCAGCAGCACCGGACAGGGGTTGTTTGCTTTCTTT.

In this sample, this clonotype turned up many times. The chain links TRBV7-9 to TRBJ2-7; the D is unclear. This CDR3 contains 13 residues. The germline V and J ends were trimmed by 5 bases and 1 base, with 9 bases remaining between them. Germline CDR1 SEHNR, CDR2 FQNEAQ (reference sequence). The CDR3 loop reads CASSRTPSYEQYF. DNA for the CDR3: TGTGCCAGCAGCCGAACGCCATCCTACGAGCAGTACTTC.

This chain uses TRBV2 with TRBJ2-7; 7 bases are a match to TRBD1. With V trimmed by 8 bases and J by 6 bases, 13 bases remained unmatched. This CDR3 has 14 amino acids. In germline, CDR1 is SNHLY, CDR2 FYNNEI. Here the CDR3 DNA reads TGTGCCAGCGCACTGACAGGGCCAGCCGGCGAGCAGTACTTC. This codes for CASALTGPAGEQYF.

The rearrangement uses TRBV6-5 and TRBJ1-1; 7 bases map to TRBD1. The germline V gene has CDR1 MNHEY and CDR2 SVGAGI. The V and J ends lost 9 bases and 6 bases, in that order; junction bases with no gene match: 16. The CDR3 runs to 15 residues. The CDR3 is CASSTGVEYRAEAFF. In DNA form, the CDR3 reads TGTGCCAGTTCTACAGGGGTTGAGTATCGGGCTGAAGCTTTCTTT.

In this sample, this clonotype turned up a few times. V usage is TRBV10-1 and J usage is TRBJ2-5; D is uncertain. The CDR3 sequence is 12 residues long. The ends were cut back, 2 bases at V and 5 bases at J, with 6 bases in the middle. Germline V CDR1 and CDR2: WNHNN, SYGVQD (reference sequence). CDR3 in amino acids: CASSEPGETQYF. The CDR3 DNA reads TGCGCCAGCAGTGAGCCCGGGGAGACCCAGTACTTC.

The V and J genes are TRBV7-9 and TRBJ2-7, with TRBD1 matching 11 bases. V lost 4 bases, J lost 5 bases, and 7 bases stayed unmatched. The CDR3 is made up of 15 amino acids. The germline V gene has CDR1 SEHNR and CDR2 FQNEAQ (reference sequence). In DNA form, the CDR3 reads TGTGCCAGCAGCTCAGTCGCGGGACAGGGGGACGAGCAGTACTTC. Its protein is CASSSVAGQGDEQYF. The complete variable domain, with remaining parts taken from reference TRBV7-9 and TRBJ2-7, reads DTGVSQNPRHKITKRGQNVTFRCDPISEHNRLYWYRQTLGQGPEFLTYFQNEAQLEKSRLLSDRFSAERPKGSFSTLEIQRTEQGDSAMYLCASSSVAGQGDEQYFGPGTRLTVT.

As concerns this clonotype: A clone one base away is much larger, so this may be a read error. The chain combines TRBV7-2 with TRBJ1-1; D uncertain. The CDR3 has 11 residues. V lost 5 bases and J lost 10, with 11 bases in between. Germline CDR1 and CDR2: SGHTA and FQGNSA. The CDR3 spells CASSQEARAFF. The CDR3 DNA reads TGTGCCAGCAGCCAGGAGGCGCGAGCTTTCTTT.

Worth noting for this clonotype: A read error may explain this, as a much larger clone is one base away. The CDR3 DNA is TGTGCCCGCAGCCGGGGTCCAAACTATGGCTACACCTTC. Protein sequence: CARSRGPNYGYTF. V gene TRBV10-3 combines with J gene TRBJ1-2; D call uncertain. There are 13 residues in the CDR3. Germline CDR1 is ENHRY and CDR2 is SYGVKD. V shed 11 bases and J shed 2 bases, with 15 bases lying between them.

This clonotype occurred a few times. The chain recombines TRBV20-1 with TRBJ2-7; 7 nucleotides align to TRBD2. This CDR3 comprises 14 residues. Germline CDR1 DFQATT, CDR2 SNEGSKA (reference sequence). V gave up 0 bases and J gave up 2 bases; unmatched junction bases: 4. The CDR3 sequence: CSARETSRTYEQYF. CDR3 coding DNA: TGCAGTGCTAGAGAGACTAGCAGAACCTACGAGCAGTACTTC.

The chain links TRBV12-3 or TRBV12-4 to TRBJ2-7, with TRBD2 identical over 8 bases. After removal of 3 bases from V and 2 bases from J, the junction contained 6 bases not matched to a gene. The CDR3 runs to 15 residues. DNA of the CDR3: TGTGCCAGCAGTTTCGGCGGGGGGCCTACCTACGAGCAGTACTTC. It specifies CASSFGGGPTYEQYF.

In this sample, this clonotype turned up many times. The rearrangement joins TRBV29-1 to TRBJ2-7, with 9 bases fitting TRBD1. CDR1 is SQVTM, CDR2 ANQGSEA, per germline. The CDR3 covers 13 residues. Trimming at V came to 4 bases and at J to 6 bases, leaving 7 bases not matched to a gene. The CDR3 is CSVVGQGKGEQYF. CDR3 bases: TGCAGCGTTGTCGGACAGGGGAAAGGCGAGCAGTACTTC.

The gene calls are TRBV29-1 and TRBJ2-3; 10 bases agree with TRBD2. V lost 6 bases, J lost 1 base, and 1 base stayed unmatched. Germline V lookup: CDR1 SQVTM, CDR2 ANQGSEA. The CDR3 consists of 13 residues. The CDR3 DNA is TGCAGCGTCACTAGCGGGGGCACAGATACGCAGTATTTT. Protein sequence: CSVTSGGTDTQYF.

This clonotype appeared a few times. This chain joins TRBV20-1 and TRBJ2-7; D is ambiguous. CDR1 and CDR2 from the germline V gene are DFQATT and SNEGSKA (reference sequence). V was trimmed by 3 bases and J by 6 bases, leaving 15 bases between them. This CDR3 region has 13 residues. DNA for the CDR3: TGCAGTGCTAGCAATCCCGGCTGGGGCGAGCAGTACTTC. Residues: CSASNPGWGEQYF.

As regards this clonotype: One junction end disagrees with the germline gene, perhaps due to a read error. The chain recombines TRBV2 with TRBJ1-2; 7 bases are shared with TRBD1. The CDR3 contains 16 residues. The germline V gene has CDR1 SNHLY and CDR2 FYNNEI. The CDR3 loop is CASSSVRTGPSYGYTF. The CDR3 DNA is TGTGCGAGCAGTTCAGTCAGGACAGGACCGTCATATGGCTACACCTTC.

Ten or more counts support this clonotype. This chain links TRBV7-2 with TRBJ2-5; no reliable D call. The CDR3 totals 12 residues. The germline gives CDR1 SGHTA, CDR2 FQGNSA. V shed 3 bases and J shed 5 bases, with 7 bases lying between them. CDR3 DNA: TGTGCCAGCAGCTTCCTCGAGGAGACCCAGTACTTC. This gives the protein CASSFLEETQYF.